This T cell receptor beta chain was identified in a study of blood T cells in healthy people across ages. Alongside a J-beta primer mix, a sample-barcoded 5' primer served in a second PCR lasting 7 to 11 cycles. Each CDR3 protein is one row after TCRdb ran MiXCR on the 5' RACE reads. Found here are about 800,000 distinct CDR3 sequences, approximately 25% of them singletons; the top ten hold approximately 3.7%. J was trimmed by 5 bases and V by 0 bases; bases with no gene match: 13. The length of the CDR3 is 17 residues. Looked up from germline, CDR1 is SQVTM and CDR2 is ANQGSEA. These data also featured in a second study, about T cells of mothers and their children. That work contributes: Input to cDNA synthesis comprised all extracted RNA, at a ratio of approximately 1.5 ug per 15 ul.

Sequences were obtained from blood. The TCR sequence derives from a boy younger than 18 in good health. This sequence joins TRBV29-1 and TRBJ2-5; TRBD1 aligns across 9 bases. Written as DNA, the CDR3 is TGCAGCGTTGAAGAACCGGGACAGGGAACGGAGATTGAGACCCAGTACTTC. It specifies CSVEEPGQGTEIETQYF.